This T cell receptor beta chain is drawn from a study of OX40 agonist ivuxolimab in advanced cancers. Across the study: Prior therapy, whether anti-PD-1, anti-PD-L1 or anti-CTLA-4, was allowed, and about 39% had some.

Repertoires were generated with immunoSEQ multiplex PCR, while TCRdb's copy carries only in-frame clones and drops some. The sample shows 78,000 or so clones, roughly 92% of them seen only once. Trimming stripped 4 bases from V and 0 bases from J, with 10 bases between. Per germline, CDR1 SGHRS and CDR2 YFSETQ. The CDR3 has 14 amino acids. As for this clone: The antigen is undetermined.

Study results and caveats: Some nonresponders additionally presented with little normalized T-cell clonal expansion.

This material consisted of CD4+ or CD8+ T cells sorted from blood, taken in a trial of the OX40 agonist ivuxolimab. This receptor was identified in an adult with an advanced solid tumor such as melanoma, head and neck, liver or kidney cancer. V and J are TRBV5-1 and TRBJ1-2; D uncertain. CDR3 in amino acids: CASSATSPNYGYTF. The CDR3 bases are TGCGCCAGCAGCGCCACAAGCCCTAACTATGGCTACACCTTC.